The next 5 T cell receptor beta chains were all read from a single sample in a study of OX40 agonist ivuxolimab in advanced cancers. Method: immunoSEQ multiplex PCR; TCRdb's copy keeps in-frame clones and lacks some. The sample has some 69,000 clones, about three quarters seen once. This specimen consisted of CD4+ or CD8+ T cells sorted from blood, obtained in a trial of the OX40 agonist ivuxolimab. These receptors all come from an adult with an advanced solid tumor such as melanoma, head and neck, liver or kidney cancer.

This chain joins TRBV10-2 and TRBJ1-1, with D possibly matching TRBD1 (6 bases). Germline loops: CDR1 WSHSY, CDR2 SAAADI. V lost 3 bases and J 6 bases, leaving 14 bases between the germline ends. This CDR3 has 14 amino acids. The CDR3 loop is CASSDWGPSAEAFF. CDR3 nucleotide sequence: TGCGCCAGCAGTGATTGGGGGCCTAGCGCTGAAGCTTTCTTT.

The rearrangement uses TRBV6-1 and TRBJ2-6; D possibly matches TRBD1 or TRBD2 (5 bases each). From germline, CDR1 is MNHNS and CDR2 SASEGT. The CDR3 is 14 residues long. V lost 4 bases and J lost 2, with 6 bases in between. The chain's CDR3 is CASSAGPGANVLTF. Here the CDR3 DNA reads TGTGCCAGCAGTGCGGGGCCTGGGGCCAACGTCCTGACTTTC.

This clone has a single count. V gene TRBV11-2 combines with J gene TRBJ2-2; 8 positions match TRBD2. V gave up 5 bases and J gave up 5 bases; unmatched junction bases: 13. In germline, CDR1 is SGHAT, CDR2 FQNNGV. The CDR3 contains 17 residues. CDR3 nucleotides: TGTGCCAGCAGCGCGCCGCTGGGGATAGCGGGGACCGGGGAGCTGTTTTTT. Its translation is CASSAPLGIAGTGELFF.

The chain links TRBV7-9 to TRBJ1-2; 8 bases line up with TRBD1. Per the germline V gene, CDR1 is SEHNR and CDR2 is FQNEAQ (reference sequence). V shed 5 bases and J 3 bases; nucleotides not matched to a gene: 5. The CDR3 is 14 amino acids. The CDR3 loop is CASSDGQGDYGYTF. Written as DNA, the CDR3 is TGTGCCAGCAGCGACGGACAGGGCGACTATGGCTACACCTTC.

The chain is built from TRBV19 and TRBJ1-6; no clear D. The length of the CDR3 is 16 residues. Germline V gives CDR1 LNHDA, CDR2 SQIVND (reference sequence). V lost 5 bases to trimming and J lost 0 bases, with 11 bases between them. As DNA, the CDR3 is TGTGCCAGTAGTCGGGGAGGGAGCTCCTATAATTCACCCCTCCACTTT. Protein product: CASSRGGSSYNSPLHF.